The 8 T cell receptor beta chains below come from one sample, sequenced in a study of response to subunit inactivated influenza vaccine. One entry per CDR3 protein results from TCRdb running MiXCR on the RT-PCR reads. The sample includes roughly 500,000 distinct CDR3 sequences, 16% of them seen just once. This specimen consisted of CD4+ T cells sorted from PBMCs, obtained about 24 months after vaccination. The receptors stem from a man between 50 and 70 years old who received an inactivated influenza vaccine.

This clonotype was found many times. V and J are TRBV7-2 and TRBJ2-2, with D perhaps assigned TRBD1 or TRBD2 (6 bases each). V was clipped by 1 base and J by 5 bases, with 11 bases between them. Germline assignment: CDR1 SGHTA and CDR2 FQGNSA. This CDR3 comprises 15 residues. The CDR3 loop reads CASSLVGGRTGELFF. The CDR3 DNA reads TGTGCCAGCAGCTTAGTGGGGGGCAGGACCGGGGAGCTGTTTTTT.

This clonotype was seen only a few times. The CDR3 DNA is TGCGCCAGCAGCCCTGGGACGGTCGCTAGCGGGAGGGCGAACACCGGGGAGCTGTTTTTT. Protein product: CASSPGTVASGRANTGELFF. The chain carries TRBV4-3 and TRBJ2-2, with TRBD2 matching 12 bases. V shed 4 bases and J 0 bases; nucleotides not matched to a gene: 12. CDR3 length: 20 amino acids. Germline loops: CDR1 LGHNA, CDR2 YSLEER.

The table lists this clonotype with a few counts. The rearrangement joins TRBV6-5 to TRBJ1-1; no reliable D call. CDR3 length equals 14 residues. Germline CDR1 MNHEY, CDR2 SVGAGI. The V end was cut by 4 bases, the J end by 0 bases, with 9 bases between. The CDR3 bases are TGTGCCAGCAGTTCCTTGATTATGAACACTGAAGCTTTCTTT. Encoded protein: CASSSLIMNTEAFF.

V usage is TRBV6-2 or TRBV6-3 and J usage is TRBJ1-5; a possible D gene is TRBD1 (5 bases). The CDR3 has 15 amino acids. Trimming cost V 6 bases and J 0 bases, with 12 bases left between them. Per germline, CDR1 MNHEY and CDR2 SVGEGT. The CDR3 is CASSDRVNSNQPQHF. The CDR3 bases are TGTGCCAGCAGCGACAGAGTAAATAGCAATCAGCCCCAGCATTTT.

This clonotype was detected many times. The V call is TRBV10-3, the J call TRBJ2-7, with D possibly matching TRBD1 (8 bases). Germline CDR1 is ENHRY and CDR2 is SYGVKD. Deletions cut 11 bases from V and 4 bases from J, with 18 bases between. The CDR3 has 13 residues. The CDR3 DNA follows: TGTGCCGTAAGCGGGACAGGATATTACGAGCAGTACTTC. Translating gives CAVSGTGYYEQYF.

With regard to this clonotype: The junction shows a germline mismatch at one end, possibly a read error. The chain uses TRBV5-1 and TRBJ2-4; D gene unclear. From germline, CDR1 is SGHRS and CDR2 YFSETQ. This CDR3 has 14 residues. CDR3 in DNA: TGCGCCAGCAGCGCCCCCGACACCAAAAACATTCAGCACTTC. Protein sequence: CASSAPDTKNIQHF.

This clonotype appeared a few times. The rearrangement joins TRBV20-1 to TRBJ1-2, with D perhaps TRBD1 (6 bases). The CDR3 totals 14 residues. CDR1 and CDR2 (germline): DFQATT, SNEGSKA (reference sequence). Trimming pared 6 bases from V and 2 bases from J, leaving 16 bases between. In nucleotides, the CDR3 is TGCAGTGCCCGACGGACAGACACAAACTATGGCTACACCTTC. It specifies CSARRTDTNYGYTF.

This clonotype was observed a few times. The chain combines TRBV15 with TRBJ2-3, with 10 positions matching TRBD2. CDR1 LNHNV and CDR2 YYDKDF come from the germline V gene (reference sequence). The CDR3 is made up of 15 amino acids. V was clipped by 1 base and J by 8 bases; unmatched bases: 6. Here the CDR3 reads CATSRGSGRAATQYF. In nucleotides, the CDR3 is TGTGCCACCAGCAGAGGAAGCGGGAGGGCCGCTACGCAGTATTTT.